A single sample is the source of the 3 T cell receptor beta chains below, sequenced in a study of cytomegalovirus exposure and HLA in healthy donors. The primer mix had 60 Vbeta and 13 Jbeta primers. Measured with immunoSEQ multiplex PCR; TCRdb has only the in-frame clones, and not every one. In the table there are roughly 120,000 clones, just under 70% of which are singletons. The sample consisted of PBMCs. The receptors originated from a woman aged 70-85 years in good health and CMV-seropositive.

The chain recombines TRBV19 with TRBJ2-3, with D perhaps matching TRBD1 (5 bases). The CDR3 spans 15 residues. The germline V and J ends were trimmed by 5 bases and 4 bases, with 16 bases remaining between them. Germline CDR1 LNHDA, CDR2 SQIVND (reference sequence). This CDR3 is CASSDRLGAADTQYF. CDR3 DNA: TGTGCCAGTAGTGATCGTCTTGGGGCGGCAGATACGCAGTATTTT.

The CDR3 loop reads CASSDRGAQNQPQHF. The CDR3 DNA reads TGTGCCAGCAGTGATCGCGGGGCGCAGAATCAGCCCCAGCATTTT. The chain joins TRBV6-1 to TRBJ1-5; perhaps TRBD1 as D (5 bases). Trimming stripped 3 bases from V and 4 bases from J, with 13 bases between. The germline V gene has CDR1 MNHNS and CDR2 SASEGT. The length of the CDR3 is 15 residues.

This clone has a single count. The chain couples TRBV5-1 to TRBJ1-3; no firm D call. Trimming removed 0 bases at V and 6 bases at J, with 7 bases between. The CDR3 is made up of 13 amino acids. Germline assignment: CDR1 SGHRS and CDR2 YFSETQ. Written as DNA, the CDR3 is TGCGCCAGCAGCTTGGACGAACTAAACACCATATATTTT. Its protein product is CASSLDELNTIYF.